This section outlines one T cell receptor (beta chain) sequence together with its context. The record originates from a study of cytotoxic CD8 clonotypes in ibrutinib-treated CLL. Cryopreserved PBMCs yielded about 2 micrograms of genomic DNA for TCR beta libraries. Here immunoSEQ multiplex PCR was the method, and the copy in TCRdb shows in-frame clones only, minus some. The sample records roughly 190,000 clones, about 72% being singletons. The CDR3 length is 13 residues. Germline loops: CDR1 LGHNA, CDR2 YSLEER. After removal of 4 bases from V and 6 bases from J, the junction contained 4 bases not matched to a gene.

The TCR sequence derives from a human donor with chronic lymphocytic leukemia. The sequencing used PBMCs, collected after 24 months of ibrutinib treatment. The chain couples TRBV4-3 to TRBJ2-7, with 9 bases lining up with TRBD1. CDR3 in DNA: TGCGCCAGCAGCCGGGACAGGGTTTTCGAGCAGTACTTC. It yields the protein CASSRDRVFEQYF.